This is a list of T cell receptor beta chains from one sample in a study of CD8 T cells in ankylosing spondylitis. MiXCR, run by TCRdb on the 5' RACE reads, gives a single entry per CDR3 protein. The sample includes 200,000 to 300,000 distinct CDR3 sequences, approximately 11% of them seen just once. Sample: blood, either unsorted or a sorted T cell fraction (not recorded which). The source of these receptors is a male donor with ankylosing spondylitis or in good health (not recorded which). Both conserved end residues are part of each CDR3. The D gene is left open where the match is weak. Clone size is not always given. Where it is, it says once, few, many or a class for expanded clones.

TRBV12-3/TRBV12-4	few	15	TRBD2	TRBJ2-1	TGTGCCAGCATTCCGGGACTAGCGTTTTCCCATGAGCAGTTCTTC	CASIPGLAFSHEQFF
TRBV5-1	many	16	.	TRBJ2-3	TGCGCCAGCAGCTTGGTGTTCGGTAGCGGCACAGATACGCAGTATTTT	CASSLVFGSGTDTQYF
TRBV20-1	.	15	TRBD2	TRBJ2-1	TGCAGTGCCTACCAAGGACTAGCGGACTGGAATGAGCAGTTCTTC	CSAYQGLADWNEQFF
TRBV12-3/TRBV12-4	many	14	TRBD2	TRBJ2-7	TGTGCCAGCAGTTGGGAACTAGCGGGAAACGAGCAGTACTTC	CASSWELAGNEQYF
TRBV29-1	few	15	.	TRBJ2-1	TGCAGCGTTGAAGTAGGGCAGGGGACGTACAATGAGCAGTTCTTC	CSVEVGQGTYNEQFF
TRBV29-1	many	12	.	TRBJ2-5	TGCAGCGCTGGCTCCGGGGACGAGACCCAGTACTTC	CSAGSGDETQYF
TRBV6-4	many	12	.	TRBJ2-1	TGTGCCAGCAGGGGGGAAGCGGGTGAGCAGTTCTTC	CASRGEAGEQFF
TRBV5-1	few	13	.	TRBJ1-5	TGCGCCAGCAGCTCGGGAGCAGGTCAGCCCCAGCATTTT	CASSSGAGQPQHF
TRBV2	few	14	.	TRBJ2-5	TGTGCCAGCGGTGTGGCGGAAAGACAAGAGACCCAGTACTTC	CASGVAERQETQYF
TRBV29-1	few	12	.	TRBJ2-1	TGCAGCGTTGAGGAACTATCCAATGAGCAGTTCTTC	CSVEELSNEQFF
TRBV29-1	.	14	.	TRBJ1-2	TGCAGCGTTGGACCCGGGGTACTTGGTTATGGCTACACCTTC	CSVGPGVLGYGYTF
TRBV18	.	14	TRBD2	TRBJ2-3	TGTGCCAGCTCGCCGGGACTAGGTCCAGATACGCAGTATTTT	CASSPGLGPDTQYF
TRBV5-6	few	15	TRBD2	TRBJ2-7	TGTGCCAGCAGCTTGCGGACTAGCGGGGTCTACGAGCAGTACTTC	CASSLRTSGVYEQYF
TRBV6-5	many	14	.	TRBJ1-5	TGTGCCAGCAGTTACTCTGGCCCCCATCAGCCCCAGCATTTT	CASSYSGPHQPQHF
TRBV24-1	.	16	TRBD1	TRBJ2-2	TGTGCCACCAGTGATCCCCGACAGGGTGGGACCGGGGAGCTGTTTTTT	CATSDPRQGGTGELFF
TRBV12-3/TRBV12-4	many	13	.	TRBJ1-3	TGTGCCAGCAGCTCAAGAGAGGGAAACACCATATATTTT	CASSSREGNTIYF
TRBV12-3/TRBV12-4	few	13	TRBD1	TRBJ2-5	TGTGCCAGCAGTAAACAGGGGACGGAGACCCAGTACTTC	CASSKQGTETQYF
TRBV5-1	.	21	TRBD1	TRBJ2-6	TGCGCCAGCAGCTTTTGGTTTATCGACAGGGCCTCCTCCTCTGGGGCCAACGTCCTGACTTTC	CASSFWFIDRASSSGANVLTF
TRBV20-1	many	14	.	TRBJ1-4	TGCAGTGCTAGAGATTACGTCCTCGAGGAAAAACTGTTTTTT	CSARDYVLEEKLFF
TRBV12-3/TRBV12-4	many	13	.	TRBJ2-7	TGTGCCAGCAGTTTGCGTAGGTCTTACGAGCAGTACTTC	CASSLRRSYEQYF
TRBV10-2	many	14	.	TRBJ2-5	TGCGCCAGCAGTGAGGGTGGGGGGAGTAAGACCCAGTACTTC	CASSEGGGSKTQYF
TRBV5-5	many	14	.	TRBJ1-6	TGTGCCAGCAGCCGATCACGGGAGGGTGGACCCCTCCACTTT	CASSRSREGGPLHF
TRBV15	.	16	.	TRBJ2-1	TGTGCCACCAGCAGAGATTTGGCAACCCACTACAATGAGCAGTTCTTC	CATSRDLATHYNEQFF
TRBV7-6	.	18	.	TRBJ2-7	TGTGCCAGCAGCTTAAACGGCGGAAACGAAGGAGTAGGCTACGAGCAGTACTTC	CASSLNGGNEGVGYEQYF
TRBV24-1	many	15	TRBD2	TRBJ2-2	TGTGCCACCACGCGGGGGTCAATGAACACCGGGGAGCTGTTTTTT	CATTRGSMNTGELFF
TRBV12-3/TRBV12-4	.	13	.	TRBJ2-1	TGTGCCAGCGGCCCTATTAATTACAATGAGCAGTTCTTC	CASGPINYNEQFF
TRBV7-9	.	16	TRBD1	TRBJ2-2	TGTGCCAGCAGCGCCACGCAGGGGGCGCACACCGGGGAGCTGTTTTTT	CASSATQGAHTGELFF
TRBV3-1	many	16	TRBD2	TRBJ2-5	TGTGCCAGCGGGAATGGGACTAGCGGCCTACAAGAGACCCAGTACTTC	CASGNGTSGLQETQYF
TRBV20-1	many	14	.	TRBJ1-6	TGCAGTGCTAGATTTGGGGGAACCAATTCACCCCTCCACTTT	CSARFGGTNSPLHF
TRBV25-1	many	14	.	TRBJ2-7	TGTGCCAGCACCGGAGGGGGTCTCGCCTACGAGCAGTACTTC	CASTGGGLAYEQYF
TRBV7-3	many	13	.	TRBJ2-2	TGTGCCAGCGCCCAGGGAATAAACGGGGAGCTGTTTTTT	CASAQGINGELFF
TRBV21-1	.	17	.	TRBJ1-5	TGTGCCAGCAGACTAGGGCTTACTGAATATAGCAATCAGCCCCAGCATTTT	CASRLGLTEYSNQPQHF
TRBV7-2	many	16	.	TRBJ1-6	TGTGCCAGCAGCTTATCCCTATCCAGATCTAATTCACCCCTCCACTTT	CASSLSLSRSNSPLHF
TRBV29-1	many	16	.	TRBJ2-3	TGCAGCGTTGAAGATTTTTCGGGGTTTCTGAAGGATACGCAGTATTTT	CSVEDFSGFLKDTQYF
TRBV19	.	15	TRBD1	TRBJ2-4	TGTGCCAGTAGTCCCAGGACAGGGGGCGGAAACATTCAGTACTTC	CASSPRTGGGNIQYF
TRBV20-1	many	14	.	TRBJ1-2	TGCAGTGCTAGAGAATTGGGTAGAAACTATGGCTACACCTTC	CSARELGRNYGYTF
TRBV28	few	14	TRBD2	TRBJ2-1	TGTGCCAGCAGTCAGCCGGGACTAGCGGGAAAGCAGTTCTTC	CASSQPGLAGKQFF
TRBV29-1	many	15	.	TRBJ1-1	TGCAGCGCACACCGGACCTGGGGGGCCGACACTGAAGCTTTCTTT	CSAHRTWGADTEAFF
TRBV5-1	many	15	.	TRBJ2-5	TGCGCCAGCAGCACCTCGGACAGTTGGGGGGAGACCCAGTACTTC	CASSTSDSWGETQYF
TRBV18	once	14	.	TRBJ1-6	TGTGCCAGCTCACCGGGTCAAAGGGAGTCACCCCTCCACTTT	CASSPGQRESPLHF
TRBV5-1	many	12	.	TRBJ1-2	TGCGCCAGCAGCTTGTCTGGCTTCGGCTACACCTTC	CASSLSGFGYTF
TRBV7-3	many	13	TRBD1	TRBJ1-1	TGTGCCAGCAGCTCTACAGGGGAAACTGAAGCTTTCTTT	CASSSTGETEAFF
TRBV11-2	few	17	TRBD2	TRBJ2-1	TGTGCCAGCAGCTCTATCCGGGGACTAGTATCCTACAATGAGCAGTTCTTC	CASSSIRGLVSYNEQFF
TRBV5-1	.	13	.	TRBJ1-1	TGCGCCAGCAGCTTGCCGGGGAGCACTGAAGCTTTCTTT	CASSLPGSTEAFF
TRBV10-3	few	16	TRBD2	TRBJ2-1	TGTGCCATTCGCCAGGGAGCACTAGCGGGAGGAGATGAGCAGTTCTTC	CAIRQGALAGGDEQFF
TRBV6-4	many	15	TRBD2	TRBJ2-3	TGTGCCAGCAGCCCTGAGGGACTAGCGACAGATACGCAGTATTTT	CASSPEGLATDTQYF
TRBV25-1	many	19	.	TRBJ2-3	TGTGCCAGCAGTGCTGGTCCCCCGGGACCCGACGAGATTGGAGATACGCAGTATTTT	CASSAGPPGPDEIGDTQYF
TRBV5-1	.	14	.	TRBJ2-1	TGCGCCAGCAGCTTGTATTCGGGAGAGGGTGAGCAGTTCTTC	CASSLYSGEGEQFF